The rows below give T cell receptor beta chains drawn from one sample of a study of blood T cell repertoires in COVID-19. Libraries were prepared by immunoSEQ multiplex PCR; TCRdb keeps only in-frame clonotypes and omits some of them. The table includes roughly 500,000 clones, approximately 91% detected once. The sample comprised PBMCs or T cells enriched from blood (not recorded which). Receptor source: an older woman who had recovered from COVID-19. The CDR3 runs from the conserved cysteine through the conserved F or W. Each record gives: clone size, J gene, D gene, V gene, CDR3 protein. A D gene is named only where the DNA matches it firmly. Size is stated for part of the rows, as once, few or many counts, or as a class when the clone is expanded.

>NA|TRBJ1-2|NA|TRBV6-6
CASNPFETNYGYTF
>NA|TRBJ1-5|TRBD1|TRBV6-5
CASSPDRNQPQHF
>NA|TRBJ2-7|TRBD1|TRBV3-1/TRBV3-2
CASSRDRPYEQYF
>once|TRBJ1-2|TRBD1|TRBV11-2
CASSATRTGDGYTF
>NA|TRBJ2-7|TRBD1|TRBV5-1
CASSLTGLDYEQYF
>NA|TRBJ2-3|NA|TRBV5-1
CASSLVQRHNGDTQYF
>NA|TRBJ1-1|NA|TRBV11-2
CASSPRKEFEAFF
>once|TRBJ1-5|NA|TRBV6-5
CASSYSGGSNQPQHF
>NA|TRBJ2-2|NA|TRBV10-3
CAISGGGELFF
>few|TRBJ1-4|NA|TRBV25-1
CASKGQANEKLFF
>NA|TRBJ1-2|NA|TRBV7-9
CASSQHPRAGDSDGYTF
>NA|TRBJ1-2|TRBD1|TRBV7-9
CATTGQGNDYGYTF
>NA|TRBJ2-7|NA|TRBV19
CASRLGGESTEQYF
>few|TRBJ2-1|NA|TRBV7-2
CASSSQRGNEQFF
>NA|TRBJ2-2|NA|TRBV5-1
CASSLSSGTGELFF
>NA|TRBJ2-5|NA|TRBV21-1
CASKNNPETGETQYF
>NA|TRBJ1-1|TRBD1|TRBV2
CASQDRAEAFF
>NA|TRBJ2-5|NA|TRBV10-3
CAISPDSGKETQYF
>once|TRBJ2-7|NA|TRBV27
CASSLYTDNYEQYF
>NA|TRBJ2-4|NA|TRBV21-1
CASSNTSGDLYQGAKNIQYF
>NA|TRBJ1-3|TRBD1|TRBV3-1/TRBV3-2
CASSPPTGGPGNTIYF
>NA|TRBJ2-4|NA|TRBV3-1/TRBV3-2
CASSQDRGGGKNIQYF
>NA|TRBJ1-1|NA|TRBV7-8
CASSLGRINTEAFF
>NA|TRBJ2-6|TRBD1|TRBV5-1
CASSSTGVSSGANVLTF
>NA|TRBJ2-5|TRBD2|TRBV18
CASSPRAAGGPQETQYF
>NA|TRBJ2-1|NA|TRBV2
CASKGRGSRNEQFF
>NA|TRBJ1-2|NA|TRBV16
CASSQTSFDYGYTF
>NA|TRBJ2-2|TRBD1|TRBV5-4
CASSQGGNTGELFF
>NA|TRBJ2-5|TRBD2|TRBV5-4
CASTPTGGEETQYF
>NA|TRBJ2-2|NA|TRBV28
CASTGRRTGELFF
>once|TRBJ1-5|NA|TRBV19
CASRLRLRLSNQPQHF
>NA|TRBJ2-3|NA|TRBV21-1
CASSKVVDRVRYF
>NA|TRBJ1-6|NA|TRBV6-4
CASSATDNSPLHF
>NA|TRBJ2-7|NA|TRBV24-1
CATSDLDSPEEQYF
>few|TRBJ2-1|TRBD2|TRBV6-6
CASSLNPRTSGSYNEQFF